The clone carrying this T cell receptor beta chain was detected once. Its antigen is undetermined. The second PCR ran roughly 6 to 11 cycles with a sample-barcoded 5' primer and J-beta primers. TCRdb fed the 5' RACE reads into MiXCR, producing one record per CDR3 protein. Of around 1.5 million distinct CDR3 sequences in the sample, approximately 59% were seen once. The data are from a study of blood T cells in healthy people across ages. Study-wide points: With age, beta diversity per million T cells declined roughly linearly, significantly by 30 to 40.

Germline CDR1 is SGHDT and CDR2 is YYEEEE. V shed 4 bases and J shed 0 bases, with 10 bases lying between them. The CDR3 covers 14 residues. The chain has TRBV5-6 and TRBJ1-1; D is unclear. Sequencing was performed on blood. The receptor's source is a man younger than 35 in good health. The CDR3, as DNA: TGTGCCAGCAGCCCTCAGTTCTTGAACACTGAAGCTTTCTTT. It translates to CASSPQFLNTEAFF.